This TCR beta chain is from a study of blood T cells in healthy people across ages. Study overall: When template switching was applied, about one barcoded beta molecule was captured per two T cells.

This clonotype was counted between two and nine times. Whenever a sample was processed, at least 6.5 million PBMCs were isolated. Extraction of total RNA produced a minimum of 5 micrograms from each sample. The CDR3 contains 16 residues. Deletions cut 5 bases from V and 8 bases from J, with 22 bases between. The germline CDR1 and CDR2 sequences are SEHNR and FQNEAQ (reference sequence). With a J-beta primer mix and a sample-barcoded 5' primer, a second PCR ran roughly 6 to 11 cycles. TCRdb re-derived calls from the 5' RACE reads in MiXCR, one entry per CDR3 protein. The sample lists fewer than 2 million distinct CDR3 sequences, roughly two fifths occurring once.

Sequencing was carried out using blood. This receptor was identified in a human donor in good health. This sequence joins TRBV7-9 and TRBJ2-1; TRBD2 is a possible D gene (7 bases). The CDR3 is CASSRRGGVMMDEQFF. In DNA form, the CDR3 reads TGTGCCAGCAGCCGCCGCGGGGGCGTAATGATGGATGAGCAGTTCTTC.